The clone carrying this T cell receptor (beta chain) was seen a handful of times. Its cognate antigen is unknown. V was shortened by 0 bases and J by 5 bases, with 7 bases between the two germline ends. Germline-derived CDR1 and CDR2 are MNHEY and SVGAGI. This CDR3 region has 14 residues. This entry belongs to a study of beta chain features in type 1 diabetes. Study outcomes and limitations: PCR, the amplification step, might favor shorter templates, equally in patients and controls. In all four CD4+ subsets, TCRB CDR3 length was significantly, moderately reduced in type 1 diabetes. Diminished insertions and augmented deletions at VDJ junctions characterized type 1 diabetes patients.

The study reverse transcribed the entire isolated RNA, so it sequenced expressed TCRB transcripts. Here immunoSEQ multiplex PCR was the method, and the copy in TCRdb shows in-frame clones only, minus some. The sample contains around 710,000 clones, roughly 12% of which appear only once. Sorting that relied on CD45RO/CCR7/CD25/CD127/CD95/CD27 yielded CD4+ naive, central memory, regulatory and stem cell-like memory cells. The sequence derives from a man aged 25-40 years with type 1 diabetes. The rearrangement joins TRBV6-5 to TRBJ2-2; D ambiguous. Sequenced: naive CD4+ T cells from blood. The CDR3 sequence: CASSYSERTGELFF. In DNA form, the CDR3 reads TGTGCCAGCAGTTACTCCGAGCGAACCGGGGAGCTGTTTTTT.